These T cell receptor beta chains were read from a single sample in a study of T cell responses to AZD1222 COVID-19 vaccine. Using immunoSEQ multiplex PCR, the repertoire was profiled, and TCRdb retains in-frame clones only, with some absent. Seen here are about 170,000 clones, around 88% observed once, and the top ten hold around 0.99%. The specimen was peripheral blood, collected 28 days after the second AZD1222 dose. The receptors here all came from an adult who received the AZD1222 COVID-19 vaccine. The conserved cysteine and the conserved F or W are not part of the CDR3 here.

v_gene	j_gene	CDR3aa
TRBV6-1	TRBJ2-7	ASCEGSTYEQY
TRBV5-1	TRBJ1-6	ASSLAKGQGAHGSYNSPLH
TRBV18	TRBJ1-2	ASSPDRGAYGYT
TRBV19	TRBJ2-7	ASSISWGPYEQY
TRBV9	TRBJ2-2	ASEFAGELF
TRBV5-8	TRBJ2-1	ASSWGQGVVNEQF
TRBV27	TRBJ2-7	ASSLVGSPYEQY
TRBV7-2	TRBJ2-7	ASSEWRPYEQY
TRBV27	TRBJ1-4	ASSSAGTASNEKLF
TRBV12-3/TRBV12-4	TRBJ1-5	ASSASGQPQH
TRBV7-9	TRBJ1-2	ASSQARQTTGGYT
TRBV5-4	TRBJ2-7	ASSLASGFPYEQY
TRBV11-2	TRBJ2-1	ASSPRGNHNEQF
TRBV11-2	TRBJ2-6	ASSFADRAVSGANVLT
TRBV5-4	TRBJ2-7	ASSPGLAGAYEQY
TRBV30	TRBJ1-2	AWSSGEVGGIP
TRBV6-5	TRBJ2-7	ASSYYPGVGYEQY
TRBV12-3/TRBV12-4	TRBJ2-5	ASSLVYGTQY
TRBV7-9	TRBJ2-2	ASSQAVTGELF
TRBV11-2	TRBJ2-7	ASSLGTGSYEQY
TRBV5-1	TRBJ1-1	ASSLDRGTEAF
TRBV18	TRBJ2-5	ASSTSQETQY
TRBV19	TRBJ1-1	ASSTTGNTEAF
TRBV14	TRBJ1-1	ASSLYTRNTEAF
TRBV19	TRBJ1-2	ASTPRGRGDDGYT
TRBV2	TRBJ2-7	ASNRNKRQGVFKSSYEQY
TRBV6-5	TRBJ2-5	ASSLRAGGETQY
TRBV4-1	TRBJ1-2	ASSLQVNYGYT
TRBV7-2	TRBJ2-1	ASSLSLLAHEQF
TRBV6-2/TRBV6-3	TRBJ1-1	ATTPGEGVMDTEAF
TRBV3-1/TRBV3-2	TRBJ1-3	ASSPRWGSGNTIY
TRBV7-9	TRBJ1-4	ASSLGQRNEKLF
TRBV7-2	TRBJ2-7	ASSLMGAGYEQY
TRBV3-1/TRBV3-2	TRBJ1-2	ASSQVGQGNGYT
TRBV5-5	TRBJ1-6	ASSSTPWTGDSPLH
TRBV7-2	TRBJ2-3	ASSLAERPGDDGTD
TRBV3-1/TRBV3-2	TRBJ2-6	ASSPGLWGGNVLT
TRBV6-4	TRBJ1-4	ASRPGHSTNEKLF
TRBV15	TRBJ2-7	ATSRDYGDSYEQY
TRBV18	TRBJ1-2	ASSPSSGRSNYGYT
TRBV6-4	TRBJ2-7	ASEREQY
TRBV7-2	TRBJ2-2	ASSSRTGGYTGELF
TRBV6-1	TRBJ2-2	ASSDAIGGGTGELF
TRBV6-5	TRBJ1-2	ASWLDPINYGYT
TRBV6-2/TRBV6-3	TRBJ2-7	ASSYRETYEQY
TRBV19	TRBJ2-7	ASSIKDMSSYEQY
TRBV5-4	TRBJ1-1	ASSLGAEAEAF